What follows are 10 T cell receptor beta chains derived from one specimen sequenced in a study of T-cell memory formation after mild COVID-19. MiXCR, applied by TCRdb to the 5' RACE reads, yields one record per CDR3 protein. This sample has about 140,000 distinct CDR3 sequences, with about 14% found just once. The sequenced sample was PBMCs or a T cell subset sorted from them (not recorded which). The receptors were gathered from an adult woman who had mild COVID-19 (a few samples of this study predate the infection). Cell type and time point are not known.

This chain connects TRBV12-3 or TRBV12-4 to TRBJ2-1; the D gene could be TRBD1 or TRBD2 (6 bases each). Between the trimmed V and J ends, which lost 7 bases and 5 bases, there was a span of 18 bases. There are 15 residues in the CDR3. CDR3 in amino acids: CASTVARGQDNEQFF. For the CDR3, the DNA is TGTGCCAGCACCGTCGCCCGGGGGCAGGACAATGAGCAGTTCTTC.

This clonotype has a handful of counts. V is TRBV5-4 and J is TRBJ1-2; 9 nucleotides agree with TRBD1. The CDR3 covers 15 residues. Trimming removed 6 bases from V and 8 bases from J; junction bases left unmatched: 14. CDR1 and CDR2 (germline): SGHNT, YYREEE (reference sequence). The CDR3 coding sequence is TGTGCCAGCACCACGTTGGGGACAGGGAATCGAGGCTACACCTTC. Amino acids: CASTTLGTGNRGYTF.

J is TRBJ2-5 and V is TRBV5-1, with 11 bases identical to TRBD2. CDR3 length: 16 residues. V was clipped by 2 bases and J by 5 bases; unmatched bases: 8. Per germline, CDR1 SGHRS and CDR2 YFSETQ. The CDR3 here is CASSLVAGGPRETQYF. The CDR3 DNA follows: TGCGCCAGCAGCTTAGTAGCGGGAGGGCCCCGGGAGACCCAGTACTTC.

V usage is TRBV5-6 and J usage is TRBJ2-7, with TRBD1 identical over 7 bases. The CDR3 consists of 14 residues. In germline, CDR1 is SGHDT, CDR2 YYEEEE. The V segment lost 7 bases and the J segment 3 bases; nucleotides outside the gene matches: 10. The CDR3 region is CASSTGASFYEQYF. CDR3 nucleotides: TGTGCCAGCTCTACAGGGGCTTCTTTCTACGAGCAGTACTTC.

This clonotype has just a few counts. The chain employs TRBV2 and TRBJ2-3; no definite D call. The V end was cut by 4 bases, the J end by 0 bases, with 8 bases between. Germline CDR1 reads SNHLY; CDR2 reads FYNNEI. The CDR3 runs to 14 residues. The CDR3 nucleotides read TGTGCCAGCAGTGGGGTGGCTAGCACAGATACGCAGTATTTT. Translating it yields CASSGVASTDTQYF.

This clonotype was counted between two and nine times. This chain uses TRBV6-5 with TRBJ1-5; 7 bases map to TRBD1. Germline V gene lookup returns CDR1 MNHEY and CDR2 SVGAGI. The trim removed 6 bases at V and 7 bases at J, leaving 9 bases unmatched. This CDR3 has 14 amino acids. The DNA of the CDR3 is TGTGCCAGCAGCCCCCAGGGGGGCGGGCAGCCCCAGCATTTT. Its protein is CASSPQGGGQPQHF.

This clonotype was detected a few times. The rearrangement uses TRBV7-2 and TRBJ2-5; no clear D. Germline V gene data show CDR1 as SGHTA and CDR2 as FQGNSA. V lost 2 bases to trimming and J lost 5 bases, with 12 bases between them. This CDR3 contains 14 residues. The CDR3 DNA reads TGTGCCAGCAGCTTAATCCGTCAGTGGGAGACCCAGTACTTC. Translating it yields CASSLIRQWETQYF.

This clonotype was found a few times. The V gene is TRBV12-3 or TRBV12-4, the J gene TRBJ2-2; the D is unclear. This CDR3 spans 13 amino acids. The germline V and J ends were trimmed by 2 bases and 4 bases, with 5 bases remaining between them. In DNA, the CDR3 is TGTGCCAGCAGTTTACAGACCACCGGGGAGCTGTTTTTT. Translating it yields CASSLQTTGELFF.

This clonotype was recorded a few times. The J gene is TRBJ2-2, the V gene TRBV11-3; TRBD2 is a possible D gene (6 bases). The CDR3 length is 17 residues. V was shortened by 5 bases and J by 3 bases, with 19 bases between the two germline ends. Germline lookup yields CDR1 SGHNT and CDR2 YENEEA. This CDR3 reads CASSPKDVSGYTGELFF. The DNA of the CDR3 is TGTGCCAGCAGCCCGAAGGACGTGAGCGGGTACACCGGGGAGCTGTTTTTT.

CDR3 loop: CASSSLWGTGELFF. In DNA form, the CDR3 reads TGTGCCAGCAGCTCTCTCTGGGGAACCGGGGAGCTGTTTTTT. The chain carries TRBV11-2 and TRBJ2-2, with D uncertain. The V end was cut by 4 bases, the J end by 5 bases, with 11 bases between. The CDR3 totals 14 residues. Germline V lookup: CDR1 SGHAT, CDR2 FQNNGV.